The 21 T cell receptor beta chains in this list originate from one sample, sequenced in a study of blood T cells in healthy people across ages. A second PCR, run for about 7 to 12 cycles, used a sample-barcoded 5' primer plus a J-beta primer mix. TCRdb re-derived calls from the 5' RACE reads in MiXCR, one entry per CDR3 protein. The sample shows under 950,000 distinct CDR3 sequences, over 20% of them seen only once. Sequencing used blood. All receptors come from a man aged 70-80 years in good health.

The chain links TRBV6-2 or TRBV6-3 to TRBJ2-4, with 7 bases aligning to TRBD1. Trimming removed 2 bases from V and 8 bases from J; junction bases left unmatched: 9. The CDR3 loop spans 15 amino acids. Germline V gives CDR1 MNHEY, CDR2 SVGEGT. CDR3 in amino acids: CASSYALLGGHIQYF. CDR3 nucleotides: TGTGCCAGCAGTTACGCCCTGTTAGGGGGCCACATTCAGTACTTC.

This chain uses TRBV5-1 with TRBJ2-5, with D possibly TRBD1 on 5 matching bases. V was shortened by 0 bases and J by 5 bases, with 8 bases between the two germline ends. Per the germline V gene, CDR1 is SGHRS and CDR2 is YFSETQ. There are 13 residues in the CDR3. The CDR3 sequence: CASSLEGDETQYF. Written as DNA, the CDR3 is TGCGCCAGCAGCTTGGAAGGGGATGAGACCCAGTACTTC.

CDR3 DNA sequence: TGCAGTGCTGGAGTGGGAGGCTCTGGAAACACCATATATTTT. Translation gives CSAGVGGSGNTIYF. V and J are TRBV20-1 and TRBJ1-3, with no clear D. Per the germline V gene, CDR1 is DFQATT and CDR2 is SNEGSKA (reference sequence). The CDR3 has 14 residues. V lost 5 bases, J lost 0 bases, and 11 bases lay in between.

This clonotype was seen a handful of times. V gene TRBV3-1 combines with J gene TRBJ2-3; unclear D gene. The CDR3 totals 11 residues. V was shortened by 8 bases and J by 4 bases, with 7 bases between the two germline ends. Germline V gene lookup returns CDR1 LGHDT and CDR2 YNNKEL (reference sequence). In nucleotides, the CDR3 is TGTGCCAGCGTATTCGCAGATACGCAGTATTTT. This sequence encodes CASVFADTQYF.

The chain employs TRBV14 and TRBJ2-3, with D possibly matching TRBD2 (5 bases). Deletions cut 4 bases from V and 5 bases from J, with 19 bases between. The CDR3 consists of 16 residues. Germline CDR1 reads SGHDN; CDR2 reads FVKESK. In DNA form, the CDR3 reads TGTGCCAGCAGCCCTTGGGGAGCTGGGTTGAGAGATACGCAGTATTTT. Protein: CASSPWGAGLRDTQYF.

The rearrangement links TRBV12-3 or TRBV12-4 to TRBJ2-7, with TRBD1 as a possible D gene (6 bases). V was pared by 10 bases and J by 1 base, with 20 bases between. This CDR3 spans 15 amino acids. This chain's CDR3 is CATALLSTGSYEQYF. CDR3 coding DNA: TGTGCCACCGCACTCCTCTCGACAGGATCCTACGAGCAGTACTTC.

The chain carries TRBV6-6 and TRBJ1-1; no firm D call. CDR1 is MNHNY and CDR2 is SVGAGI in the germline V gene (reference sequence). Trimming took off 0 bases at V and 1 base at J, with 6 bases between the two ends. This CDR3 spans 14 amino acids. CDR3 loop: CASSYSSPNTEAFF. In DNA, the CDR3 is TGTGCCAGCAGTTACTCGTCACCGAACACTGAAGCTTTCTTT.

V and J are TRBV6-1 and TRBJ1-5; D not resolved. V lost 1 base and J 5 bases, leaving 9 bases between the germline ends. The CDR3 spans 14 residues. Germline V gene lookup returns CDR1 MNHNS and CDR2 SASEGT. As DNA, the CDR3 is TGTGCCAGCAGTGAAGGAGGGCCCCATCAGCCCCAGCATTTT. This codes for CASSEGGPHQPQHF.

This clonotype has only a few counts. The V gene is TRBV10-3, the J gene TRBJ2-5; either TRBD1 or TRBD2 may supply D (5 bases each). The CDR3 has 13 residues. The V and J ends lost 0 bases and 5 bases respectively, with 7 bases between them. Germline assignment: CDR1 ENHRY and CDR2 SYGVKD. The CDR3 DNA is TGTGCCATCAGTGAGTCGAGGGGTGAGACCCAGTACTTC. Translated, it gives CAISESRGETQYF.

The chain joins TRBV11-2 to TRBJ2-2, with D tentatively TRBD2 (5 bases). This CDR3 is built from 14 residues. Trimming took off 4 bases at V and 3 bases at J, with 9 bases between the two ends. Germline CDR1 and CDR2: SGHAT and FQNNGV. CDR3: CASSSGGYTGELFF. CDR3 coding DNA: TGTGCCAGCAGCTCCGGCGGGTACACCGGGGAGCTGTTTTTT.

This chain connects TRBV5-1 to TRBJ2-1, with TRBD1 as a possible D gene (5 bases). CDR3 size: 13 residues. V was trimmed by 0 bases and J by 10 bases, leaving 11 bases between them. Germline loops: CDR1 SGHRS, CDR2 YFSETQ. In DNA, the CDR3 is TGCGCCAGCAGCTTGGCCTTGGGGCAGGAGCAGTTCTTC. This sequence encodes CASSLALGQEQFF.

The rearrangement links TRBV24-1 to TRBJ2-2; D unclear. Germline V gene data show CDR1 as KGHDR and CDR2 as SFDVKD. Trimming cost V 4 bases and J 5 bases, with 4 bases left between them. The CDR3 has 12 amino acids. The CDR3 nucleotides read TGTGCCACCAGTGAGGGAACCGGGGAGCTGTTTTTT. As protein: CATSEGTGELFF.

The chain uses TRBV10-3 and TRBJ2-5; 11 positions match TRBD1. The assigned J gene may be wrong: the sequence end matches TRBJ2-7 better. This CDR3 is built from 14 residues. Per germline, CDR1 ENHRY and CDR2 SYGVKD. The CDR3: CAISKDRGLYEQYF. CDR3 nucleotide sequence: TGTGCCATCAGTAAGGACAGGGGGCTCTACGAGCAGTACTTC.

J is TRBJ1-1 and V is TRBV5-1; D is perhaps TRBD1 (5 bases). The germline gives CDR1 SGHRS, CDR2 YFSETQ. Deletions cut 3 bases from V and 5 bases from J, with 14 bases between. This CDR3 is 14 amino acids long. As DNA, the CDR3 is TGCGCCAGCAGCTCACGGGGCCCAGGGACTGAAGCTTTCTTT. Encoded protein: CASSSRGPGTEAFF.

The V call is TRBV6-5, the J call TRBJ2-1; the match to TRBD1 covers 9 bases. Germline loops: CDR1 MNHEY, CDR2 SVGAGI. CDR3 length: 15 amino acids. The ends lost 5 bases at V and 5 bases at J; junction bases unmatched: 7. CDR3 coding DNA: TGTGCCAGCAGTCAGGACAGGGGTGGTGACAATGAGCAGTTCTTC. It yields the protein CASSQDRGGDNEQFF.

The CDR3 coding sequence is TGTGCCATCAGCAGGAAGGGGGCTGGGGAGACCCAGTACTTC. It codes for CAISRKGAGETQYF. J is TRBJ2-5 and V is TRBV12-3 or TRBV12-4; 7 bases agree with TRBD1. The trim removed 10 bases at V and 5 bases at J, leaving 13 bases unmatched. There are 14 residues in the CDR3.

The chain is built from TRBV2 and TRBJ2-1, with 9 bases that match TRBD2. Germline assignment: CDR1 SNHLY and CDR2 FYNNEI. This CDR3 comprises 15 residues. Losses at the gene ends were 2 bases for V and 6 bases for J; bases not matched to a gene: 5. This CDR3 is CASSERGSGGNEQFF. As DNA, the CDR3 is TGTGCCAGCAGTGAAAGGGGTAGCGGGGGCAATGAGCAGTTCTTC.

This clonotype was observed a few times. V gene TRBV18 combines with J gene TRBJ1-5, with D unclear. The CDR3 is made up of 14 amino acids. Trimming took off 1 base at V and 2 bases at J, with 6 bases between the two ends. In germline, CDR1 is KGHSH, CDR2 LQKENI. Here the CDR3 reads CASSPRVGNQPQHF. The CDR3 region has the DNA TGTGCCAGCTCACCACGGGTTGGCAATCAGCCCCAGCATTTT.

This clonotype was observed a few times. The CDR3 region has the DNA TGTGCCAGCAGCCCTCAGGGGGGAATGCCAGATACGCAGTATTTT. Its protein product is CASSPQGGMPDTQYF. This chain links TRBV11-2 with TRBJ2-3; possibly TRBD1 for D (7 bases). V was pared by 5 bases and J by 4 bases, with 16 bases between. The CDR3 has 15 residues. In germline, CDR1 is SGHAT, CDR2 FQNNGV.

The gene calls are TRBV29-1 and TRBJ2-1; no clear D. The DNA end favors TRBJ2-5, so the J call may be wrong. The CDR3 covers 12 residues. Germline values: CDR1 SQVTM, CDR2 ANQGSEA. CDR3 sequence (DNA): TGCAGCGTTGAAGGGAGTACAGAGACCCAGTACTTC. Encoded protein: CSVEGSTETQYF.

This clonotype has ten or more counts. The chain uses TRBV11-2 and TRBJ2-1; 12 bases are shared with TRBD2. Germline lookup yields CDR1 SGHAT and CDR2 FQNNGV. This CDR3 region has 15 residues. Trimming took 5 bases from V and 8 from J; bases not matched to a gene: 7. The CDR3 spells CASSLRLAGVDEQFF. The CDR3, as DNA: TGTGCCAGCAGCCTGCGACTAGCGGGAGTCGATGAGCAGTTCTTC.